This TCR beta chain was obtained from a study of T-cell memory formation after mild COVID-19 listed by TCRdb under 2021. About the investigation overall: TCR sequence clusters from the two donors were largely donor specific. In a couple of donors, T-cell clones that expanded and contracted after mild COVID-19 were tracked by sequencing TCRalpha and TCRbeta repertoires over time. Two young, previously healthy adult volunteers made up the cohort, one male and one female. General study outcomes and caveats: Contracting CD4+ clones were found mainly in CM and EM memory subsets, while CD8+ clones were enriched in EMRA. Balanced CD4/CD8 phenotypes were observed for clones contracting from day 15 to 85, whereas a bias towards CD4+ was observed for a second wave of clones expanding from day 15 to 37. The study included only a couple of mild cases, and larger cohorts that include severe cases with pre-infection samples were judged to be necessary. The second-wave clones that peaked on day 37 were not confirmed to be SARS-CoV-2 specific. Some responding clones were detected in pre-infection memory, suggesting pre-existing cross-reactive memory T cells joined the SARS-CoV-2 response.

The CDR3 numbers 16 residues from cysteine through phenylalanine. This entry keeps only the CDR3 DNA: 48 bases, framed from base 1. V has 4 bases trimmed and J has 8 bases trimmed; junction bases matching no gene number 8. Via the germline V gene (reference sequence), CDR1 is SEHNR and CDR2 FQNEAQ. The sequencer was an Illumina NovaSeq 6000. cDNA libraries for TCRalpha and TCRbeta were prepared by 5'RACE using constant-segment primers, with sample barcodes and unique molecular identifiers added. Trizol reagent was used to extract RNA from every sample. Amplification of the libraries took two PCR steps, and the second step added a second sample barcode plus Illumina TruSeq adapters. Libraries were sequenced on an Illumina NovaSeq with 2 x 150 bp paired-end reads. The authors' pipeline ran thus. Demultiplexing of reads and collapsing into UMI-guided consensus sequences were performed with migec v1.2.7. With mixcr v2.1.11, UMI consensuses were aligned to TRA and TRB V and J templates and assembled into clonotypes. Clonotypes were classified as expanded or contracted when called significant by both edgeR and NoisET, with noise models trained on biological replicates. For edgeR calls, the cutoffs were a false discovery rate-adjusted p below 0.01 and a log2 fold-change threshold of 1. As an exploratory analysis of dynamics, PCA with hierarchical clustering was applied to max-normalized trajectories of the 1000 most abundant clonotypes. Each responding clone was given a CD4 or CD8 phenotype based on the CD4+ and CD8+ repertoires, which had been sequenced separately. TCRdb trimmed public reads at Q25 via fastp, called clones via MiXCR and kept in-frame beta chains. Merged by CDR3 protein, the rows form single entries marked with the most common genes and DNA. The V and J calls shown here were made by TCRdb, not taken from the authors' results. The sample table shows approximately 200,000 distinct CDR3 sequences, and roughly 17% are seen once. Clones ranked in the top ten supply about 2.1% of the sample.

This clonotype has more than one count but fewer than ten. Its antigen has not been determined. Per-base qualities were not stored, and no clone one base away is much larger. PBMCs were isolated by Ficoll-Paque density gradient centrifugation. Sequenced material: PBMCs or a T cell subset sorted from them (not recorded which). The chain was built from TRBV7-9 and TRBJ2-1, and TRBD2 aligns with 13 junction nucleotides. The TCR sequence derives from an adult woman who had mild COVID-19 (a few samples of this study predate the infection). The sample titles of this study are shuffled in the database, so cell type and time point are left out; the donor was told from shared clones. The sequenced DNA is TGTGCCAGCAGCTCTGGACTAGCGGGAGATGTGGATGAGCAGTTCTTC. This is translated as CASSSGLAGDVDEQFF.